A single sample is the source of the 19 T cell receptor beta chains below, sequenced in a study of technical replicates of blood from a few donors. This table comes from immunoSEQ multiplex PCR, and its TCRdb copy is limited to in-frame clones, with some not included. The sample lists about 97,000 clones, 85% to 95% occurring once. The source material was T cells isolated from PBMCs. These receptors all come from a human donor in good health.

V usage is TRBV5-1 and J usage is TRBJ2-2; D gene uncertain. CDR1 SGHRS and CDR2 YFSETQ come from the germline V gene. Trimming cost V 6 bases and J 5 bases, with 8 bases left between them. The CDR3 length is 12 residues. In nucleotides, the CDR3 is TGCGCCAGCATCGGGTTGACCGGGGAGCTGTTTTTT. It encodes CASIGLTGELFF. Full variable domain (outside the CDR3, taken from reference TRBV5-1 and TRBJ2-2): KAGVTQTPRYLIKTRGQQVTLSCSPISGHRSVSWYQQTPGQGLQFLFEYFSETQRNKGNFPGRFSGRQFSNSRSEMNVSTLELGDSALYLCASIGLTGELFFGEGSRLTVL.

The chain carries TRBV19 and TRBJ1-3; 7 positions match TRBD1. CDR1 is LNHDA, CDR2 SQIVND, per germline (reference sequence). J gave up 2 bases and V 5 bases, and 9 bases lay outside the gene matches. This CDR3 is 16 amino acids long. The CDR3 loop reads CASSAAAGGTGNTIYF. The CDR3 nucleotides are TGTGCCAGTAGTGCTGCAGCAGGGGGTACTGGAAACACCATATATTTT.

The V call is TRBV11-2, the J call TRBJ2-7; maybe TRBD2 (5 bases). Trimming shortened V by 1 base and J by 2 bases, and 12 bases separated the two germline ends. The CDR3 is 15 residues long. Germline V lookup: CDR1 SGHAT, CDR2 FQNNGV. The CDR3 nucleotides are TGTGCCAGCAGCTTAGGGGCAGGACTCCCCTACGAGCAGTACTTC. Translated, it gives CASSLGAGLPYEQYF.

The J gene is TRBJ2-2, the V gene TRBV7-2; D gene unclear. Germline V gene sequence: CDR1 SGHTA, CDR2 FQGNSA. The CDR3 is made up of 14 amino acids. Trimming took 4 bases from V and 5 from J, leaving 11 bases between them. Here the CDR3 DNA reads TGTGCCAGCAGCTCGGTACGAGCGACCGGGGAGCTGTTTTTT. Amino acid sequence: CASSSVRATGELFF. The full variable domain, with the rest looked up from reference TRBV7-2 and TRBJ2-2, is GAGVSQSPSNKVTEKGKDVELRCDPISGHTALYWYRQSLGQGLEFLIYFQGNSAPDKSGLPSDRFSAERTGGSVSTLTIQRTQQEDSAVYLCASSSVRATGELFFGEGSRLTVL.

The V gene is TRBV13, the J gene TRBJ2-2; D might be TRBD2 (5 bases). The V gene lost 0 bases and the J gene lost 2 bases, with 7 bases spanning the gap. Looked up from germline, CDR1 is PRHDT and CDR2 is FYEKMQ (reference sequence). The CDR3 consists of 15 residues. Here the CDR3 DNA reads TGTGCCAGCAGCTTAGGACTAGAAAACACCGGGGAGCTGTTTTTT. This translates into CASSLGLENTGELFF. The variable domain in full, with the rest retrieved from reference TRBV13 and TRBJ2-2, is AAGVIQSPRHLIKEKRETATLKCYPIPRHDTVYWYQQGPGQDPQFLISFYEKMQSDKGSIPDRFSAQQFSDYHSELNMSSLELGDSALYFCASSLGLENTGELFFGEGSRLTVL.

This rearrangement joins TRBV19 to TRBJ2-5, with a tentative D call TRBD1 (5 bases). The CDR3 spans 14 residues. Trimming cost V 1 base and J 1 base, with 7 bases left between them. The germline V gene has CDR1 LNHDA and CDR2 SQIVND (reference sequence). Here the CDR3 DNA reads TGTGCCAGTAGTATAGGACAGCCCCAAGAGACCCAGTACTTC. Amino acids: CASSIGQPQETQYF.

The chain couples TRBV6-5 to TRBJ2-1; D not resolved. The V and J ends lost 7 bases and 6 bases respectively, with 19 bases between them. This CDR3 has 15 residues. The germline CDR1 and CDR2 sequences are MNHEY and SVGAGI. In nucleotides, the CDR3 is TGTGCCAGCAAGCGCGGCCCCTCCCCGGTCAATGAGCAGTTCTTC. Encoded protein: CASKRGPSPVNEQFF.

The chain joins TRBV6-6 to TRBJ1-4; D not resolved. The CDR3 is 15 amino acids. CDR1 MNHNY and CDR2 SVGAGI come from the germline V gene (reference sequence). The V and J ends lost 6 bases and 7 bases respectively, with 18 bases between them. As DNA, the CDR3 is TGTGCCAGCAGCCGACTATTGGTATTAGGTGAAAAACTGTTTTTT. Translated, it gives CASSRLLVLGEKLFF.

This rearrangement joins TRBV10-3 to TRBJ1-5, with a possible D match to TRBD1 (6 bases). Per the germline V gene, CDR1 is ENHRY and CDR2 is SYGVKD. The CDR3 spans 14 residues. V gave up 3 bases and J gave up 10 bases, with 16 bases separating them. The CDR3 protein is CAISDLGEGQPQHF. The DNA for the CDR3 is TGTGCCATCAGTGATCTGGGGGAGGGACAACCCCAGCATTTT.

The V and J genes are TRBV27 and TRBJ2-1; 10 nucleotides align to TRBD2. V was clipped by 1 base and J by 7 bases; unmatched bases: 10. CDR1 MNHEY and CDR2 SMNVEV come from the germline V gene (reference sequence). There are 17 residues in the CDR3. The CDR3 sequence is CASSLYAASGSKNEQFF. For the CDR3, the DNA is TGTGCCAGCAGTTTATATGCGGCTAGCGGGAGTAAAAATGAGCAGTTCTTC.

This clone appeared a few times. V gene TRBV30 combines with J gene TRBJ1-1; TRBD1 might be the D (5 bases). CDR1 GTSNPN and CDR2 SVGIG come from the germline V gene (reference sequence). This CDR3 has 13 amino acids. V was trimmed by 1 base and J by 3 bases, leaving 9 bases between them. DNA for the CDR3: TGTGCCTGGAGTGGACAGCCTTACACTGAAGCTTTCTTT. Protein sequence: CAWSGQPYTEAFF.

The rearrangement links TRBV19 to TRBJ2-5, with D perhaps matching TRBD1 (7 bases). The CDR3 is made up of 14 amino acids. V was shortened by 4 bases and J by 1 base, with 10 bases between the two germline ends. The V gene's germline CDR1 is LNHDA and CDR2 SQIVND (reference sequence). CDR3: CASSRRGPQETQYF. The CDR3 DNA sequence: TGTGCCAGTAGTAGGAGGGGGCCCCAAGAGACCCAGTACTTC. The variable domain in full, with the rest retrieved from reference TRBV19 and TRBJ2-5, is DGGITQSPKYLFRKEGQNVTLSCEQNLNHDAMYWYRQDPGQGLRLIYYSQIVNDFQKGDIAEGYSVSREKKESFPLTVTSAQKNPTAFYLCASSRRGPQETQYFGPGTRLLVL.

This rearrangement joins TRBV28 to TRBJ2-7, with 9 bases aligning to TRBD2. The CDR3 spans 15 residues. Germline CDR1 and CDR2: MDHEN and SYDVKM. The V segment lost 3 bases and the J segment 6 bases; nucleotides outside the gene matches: 9. CDR3 protein: CASSFLAGGTVEQYF. Written as DNA, the CDR3 is TGTGCCAGCAGTTTTCTGGCGGGAGGGACAGTCGAGCAGTACTTC.

The chain joins TRBV7-2 to TRBJ2-7; 9 bases fit TRBD2. The CDR3 loop spans 13 amino acids. The germline CDR1 and CDR2 sequences are SGHTA and FQGNSA. The V segment lost 5 bases and the J segment 6 bases; nucleotides outside the gene matches: 5. CDR3 sequence reads: CASSLGLASEQYF. The CDR3, as DNA: TGTGCCAGCAGCCTGGGACTAGCAAGCGAGCAGTACTTC.

The genes are TRBV4-2 and TRBJ2-2, with TRBD1 matching over 7 bases. CDR3 length: 17 amino acids. The germline CDR1 and CDR2 sequences are LGHNA and YNFKEQ. V was clipped by 0 bases and J by 7 bases; unmatched bases: 11. CDR3 DNA: TGTGCCAGCAGCCAAGAGGGGACAGCCATTGCTGGCGGGGAGCTGTTTTTT. This codes for CASSQEGTAIAGGELFF.

Ten or more counts support this clone. V and J are TRBV5-1 and TRBJ1-1, with 7 bases identical to TRBD1. J lost 1 base, V lost 4 bases, and 4 bases had no gene match. Germline V gene lookup returns CDR1 SGHRS and CDR2 YFSETQ. The CDR3 consists of 14 residues. CDR3 in amino acids: CASSPRTGNTEAFF. The CDR3 nucleotides are TGCGCCAGCAGCCCTAGGACAGGGAACACTGAAGCTTTCTTT.

The chain uses TRBV28 and TRBJ2-7; the D gene is possibly TRBD2 (6 bases). There are 15 residues in the CDR3. V lost 3 bases to trimming and J lost 3 bases, with 15 bases between them. Germline V lookup: CDR1 MDHEN, CDR2 SYDVKM. In DNA form, the CDR3 reads TGTGCCAGCAGTTTCGGGGGTGGGGTAATCTACGAGCAGTACTTC. Protein sequence: CASSFGGGVIYEQYF.

This rearrangement joins TRBV4-1 to TRBJ2-7; a possible D gene is TRBD2 (6 bases). CDR3 length equals 15 residues. Trimming removed 5 bases from V and 0 bases from J, with 14 bases in between. Germline V gives CDR1 MGHRA, CDR2 YSYEKL. The CDR3 reads CASSEGLLSSYEQYF. CDR3 in DNA: TGCGCCAGCAGCGAGGGACTCCTAAGCTCCTACGAGCAGTACTTC.

V and J are TRBV5-4 and TRBJ2-7, with 12 bases identical to TRBD2. The germline V gene encodes CDR1 SGHNT and CDR2 YYREEE (reference sequence). This CDR3 spans 16 amino acids. V dropped 2 bases and J dropped 3; count of bases not matched to a gene: 6. CDR3 region: CASSLGLAGTGYEQYF. The CDR3 DNA is TGTGCCAGCAGCTTAGGACTAGCGGGAACTGGCTACGAGCAGTACTTC.